This is a list of T cell receptor beta chains from one sample in a study of T cells in Graves' hyperthyroidism and ophthalmopathy. TCRdb called the multiplex PCR reads again in MiXCR, with one record for every CDR3 protein. The profile shows about 740,000 distinct CDR3 sequences, around 15% of them singletons. Sequencing was performed on blood. The receptors shown here come from a woman under 30 with Graves' hyperthyroidism. Each CDR3 is given with its conserved first and last residue. The order of the fields is D gene, J gene, clone size, V gene, CDR3 protein, CDR3 DNA. The D gene is left open where the match is weak. Clone size is not always given. Where it is, it says once, few, many or a class for expanded clones.

>TRBD2|TRBJ2-7|NA|TRBV29-1
CSVLGRGPSYEQYF
TGCAGCGTTCTGGGGAGGGGTCCCTCCTACGAGCAGTACTTC
>TRBD1|TRBJ2-2|few|TRBV20-1
CSAKGALNTGELFF
TGCAGTGCCAAGGGGGCTCTTAACACCGGGGAGCTGTTTTTT
>NA|TRBJ1-5|NA|TRBV7-8
CASSFLTDNQPQHF
TGTGCCAGCAGCTTTCTCACAGACAATCAGCCCCAGCATTTT
>TRBD2|TRBJ2-3|many|TRBV11-2
CASSPIGLAGLPPPDTQYF
TGTGCCAGCAGCCCCATAGGACTAGCGGGACTACCGCCCCCAGATACGCAGTATTTT
>NA|TRBJ2-3|many|TRBV2
CASTRLGSSTDTQYF
TGTGCCAGCACCCGACTAGGTTCTAGCACAGATACGCAGTATTTT
>NA|TRBJ2-5|NA|TRBV24-1
CATSGPGRKETQYF
TGTGCCACCAGTGGTCCGGGACGAAAAGAGACCCAGTACTTC
>NA|TRBJ2-1|many|TRBV5-1
CASSLDGVSYNEQFF
TGCGCCAGCAGCTTGGACGGCGTCTCCTACAATGAGCAGTTCTTC
>TRBD1|TRBJ1-5|few|TRBV6-1
CASSDPDRLYSNQPQHF
TGTGCCAGCAGTGACCCGGACAGGTTGTATAGCAATCAGCCCCAGCATTTT
>NA|TRBJ2-6|few|TRBV7-3
CASSLVGTAGANVLTF
TGTGCCAGCAGCTTGGTGGGGACGGCTGGGGCCAACGTCCTGACTTTC
>TRBD1|TRBJ1-1|many|TRBV18
CASSPGQVYGEAFF
TGTGCCAGCTCACCGGGACAGGTTTACGGTGAAGCTTTCTTT
>TRBD2|TRBJ2-7|few|TRBV12-3/TRBV12-4
CASSPQKRGSSYEQYF
TGTGCCAGCAGTCCTCAAAAGCGGGGCAGCTCCTACGAGCAGTACTTC
>NA|TRBJ2-7|NA|TRBV4-3
CASSQATGSSYEQYF
TGCGCCAGCAGCCAGGCCACAGGGAGCTCCTACGAGCAGTACTTC
>NA|TRBJ1-5|NA|TRBV19
CASSTLRSPRAQHF
TGTGCCAGTAGTACCTTGCGGTCCCCAAGGGCCCAGCATTTT
>NA|TRBJ1-4|many|TRBV30
CAWRPDRNEKLFF
TGTGCCTGGAGACCGGACAGAAATGAAAAACTGTTTTTT
>NA|TRBJ2-7|NA|TRBV4-1
CASSQDWKGAYEQYF
TGCGCCAGCAGCCAAGATTGGAAGGGGGCCTACGAGCAGTACTTC
>NA|TRBJ1-2|many|TRBV6-1
CASSEVRLTRAPSGYTF
TGTGCCAGCAGTGAAGTTCGTCTCACCCGTGCCCCCAGTGGCTACACCTTC
>NA|TRBJ1-3|many|TRBV2
CASSYGRGVSGNTIYF
TGTGCCAGCAGTTACGGCAGGGGAGTCTCTGGAAACACCATATATTTT
>NA|TRBJ1-2|many|TRBV10-3
CAISLPGPSNYGYTF
TGTGCCATCAGCTTACCGGGACCGAGTAACTATGGCTACACCTTC
>NA|TRBJ2-1|NA|TRBV10-1
CASSESDYNEQFF
TGCGCCAGCAGTGAGTCGGACTACAATGAGCAGTTCTTC
>TRBD1|TRBJ2-2|few|TRBV5-5
CASSKPQGAWTGELFF
TGTGCCAGCAGCAAACCACAGGGGGCATGGACCGGGGAGCTGTTTTTT
>NA|TRBJ1-6|NA|TRBV9
CASSASKVSYPIYNSPLHF
TGTGCCAGCAGCGCGTCCAAGGTTTCCTATCCGATCTATAATTCACCCCTCCACTTT
>NA|TRBJ1-6|NA|TRBV30
CAWNRDRSPGENNSPLHF
TGTGCCTGGAACCGGGACCGGAGTCCGGGAGAAAATAATTCACCCCTCCACTTT
>TRBD2|TRBJ2-1|many|TRBV7-6
CASSPRAGLAGLGEQFF
TGTGCCAGCAGCCCTAGGGCGGGACTAGCGGGATTGGGAGAGCAGTTCTTC
>TRBD1|TRBJ2-1|NA|TRBV12-3/TRBV12-4
CASSFLTGGYEQFF
TGTGCCAGCAGTTTCCTGACAGGGGGTTATGAGCAGTTCTTC
>NA|TRBJ2-7|NA|TRBV28
CASSPPPYGGPYEQYF
TGTGCCAGCAGTCCCCCCCCCTACGGCGGCCCATACGAGCAGTACTTC
>NA|TRBJ2-1|many|TRBV11-2
CASSPTDDSYNEQFF
TGTGCCAGCAGTCCCACAGACGACTCCTACAATGAGCAGTTCTTC
>TRBD1|TRBJ1-5|few|TRBV19
CASSTDRVIQPQHF
TGTGCCAGTAGTACCGACAGGGTCATTCAGCCCCAGCATTTT
>TRBD2|TRBJ2-7|many|TRBV30
CAWNGGSAYEQYF
TGTGCCTGGAATGGCGGGAGTGCCTACGAGCAGTACTTC
>NA|TRBJ2-2|few|TRBV11-3
CASSFGPTNTGELFF
TGTGCCAGCAGCTTCGGACCGACGAACACCGGGGAGCTGTTTTTT
>NA|TRBJ2-7|many|TRBV13
CASSTGPPAPEQYF
TGTGCCAGCAGCACGGGACCGCCGGCGCCCGAGCAGTACTTC
>TRBD1|TRBJ2-2|few|TRBV13
CASSKRGTGDTGELFF
TGTGCCAGCAGTAAGCGGGGGACAGGGGACACCGGGGAGCTGTTTTTT
>TRBD1|TRBJ1-6|many|TRBV20-1
CSARGTGDNSPLHF
TGCAGTGCTAGGGGGACAGGGGATAATTCACCCCTCCACTTT
>NA|TRBJ1-1|many|TRBV20-1
CSASAGYTEAFF
TGCAGTGCTAGTGCGGGATACACTGAAGCTTTCTTT
>NA|TRBJ2-1|few|TRBV9
CASSPWHNEQFF
TGTGCCAGCAGCCCCTGGCACAATGAGCAGTTCTTC
>TRBD2|TRBJ2-7|many|TRBV11-2
CASSLGGGEQYF
TGTGCCAGCAGCTTAGGGGGGGGCGAGCAGTACTTC
>NA|TRBJ2-3|few|TRBV7-6
CASSLGVGVTDTQYF
TGTGCCAGCAGCTTAGGAGTCGGAGTCACAGATACGCAGTATTTT
>NA|TRBJ2-1|NA|TRBV6-1
CASSDEGSPYNEQFF
TGTGCCAGCAGTGACGAGGGATCTCCCTACAATGAGCAGTTCTTC
>NA|TRBJ2-7|NA|TRBV9
CASSAEWGREQYF
TGTGCCAGCAGCGCTGAGTGGGGAAGGGAGCAGTACTTC